This T cell receptor beta chain was recorded in a study of CD8 T cells in Susac syndrome. Reverse transcription of roughly 0.45 to 1 ug RNA used random hexamers. TCRdb reprocessed the immunoSEQ multiplex PCR reads with MiXCR, giving one entry per CDR3 protein. The sample yields around 200,000 distinct CDR3 sequences, approximately 95% seen once. This CDR3 has 17 residues. The V and J ends lost 5 bases and 4 bases, in that order; junction bases with no gene match: 10. The germline gives CDR1 MGHDK, CDR2 SYGVNS. From blood CD8+ and CD4+ T cells, TCR beta sequences were generated. It was negative isolation that provided the CD8+ and CD4+ T cells, whereas TEMRA cells were enriched by FACS.

Sequencing was done on a sample of CD4+ T cells from PBMCs. This TCR derives from a human donor with multiple sclerosis. The genes are TRBV25-1 and TRBJ2-1, with TRBD2 matching 11 bases. CDR3 nucleotides: TGTGCCAGCAGTCCCTCTAGGCTAGCGGGGGGTTACAATGAGCAGTTCTTC. It encodes CASSPSRLAGGYNEQFF.